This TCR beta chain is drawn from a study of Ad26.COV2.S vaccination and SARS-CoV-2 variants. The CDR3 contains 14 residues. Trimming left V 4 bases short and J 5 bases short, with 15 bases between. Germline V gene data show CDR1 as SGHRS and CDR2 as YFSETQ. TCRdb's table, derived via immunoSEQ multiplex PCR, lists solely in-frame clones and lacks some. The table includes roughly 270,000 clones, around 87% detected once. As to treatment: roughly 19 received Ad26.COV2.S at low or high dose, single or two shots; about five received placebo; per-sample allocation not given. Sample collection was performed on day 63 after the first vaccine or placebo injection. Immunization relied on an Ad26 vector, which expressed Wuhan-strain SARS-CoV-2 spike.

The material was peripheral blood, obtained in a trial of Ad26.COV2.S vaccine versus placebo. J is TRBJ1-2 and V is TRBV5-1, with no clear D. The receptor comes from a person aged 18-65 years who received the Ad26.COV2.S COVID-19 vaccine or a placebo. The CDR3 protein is CASSTGDLLYGYTF. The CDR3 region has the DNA TGCGCCAGCAGCACGGGCGACCTTCTATATGGCTACACCTTC.